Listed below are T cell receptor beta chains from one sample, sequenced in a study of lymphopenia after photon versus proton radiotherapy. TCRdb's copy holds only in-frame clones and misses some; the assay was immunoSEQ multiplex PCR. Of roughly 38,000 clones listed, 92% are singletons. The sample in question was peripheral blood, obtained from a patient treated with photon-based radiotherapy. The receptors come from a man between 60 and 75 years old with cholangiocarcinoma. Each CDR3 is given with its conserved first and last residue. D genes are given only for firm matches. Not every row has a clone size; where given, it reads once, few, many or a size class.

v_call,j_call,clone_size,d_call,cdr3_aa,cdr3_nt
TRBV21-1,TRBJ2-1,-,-,CASPSGQGRRDEQFF,TGTGCCAGCCCCTCCGGACAGGGCCGACGGGATGAGCAGTTCTTC
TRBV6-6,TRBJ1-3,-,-,CASSYTSGNTIYF,TGTGCCAGCAGTTACACGTCTGGAAACACCATATATTTT
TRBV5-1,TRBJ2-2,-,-,CASRVVRGELFF,TGCGCCAGCAGAGTGGTTAGAGGGGAGCTGTTTTTT
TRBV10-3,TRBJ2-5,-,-,CAISDLGRQKETQYF,TGTGCCATCAGTGATTTAGGGCGACAGAAAGAGACCCAGTACTTC
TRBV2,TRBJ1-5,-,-,CASSEGGNQPQHF,TGTGCCAGCAGTGAGGGTGGCAATCAGCCCCAGCATTTT
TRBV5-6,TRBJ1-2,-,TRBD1,CASSRDRVGGYTF,TGTGCCAGCAGCCGGGACAGGGTGGGAGGCTACACCTTC
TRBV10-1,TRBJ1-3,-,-,CASSRTRGNTIYF,TGCGCCAGCAGTCGGACGCGGGGAAACACCATATATTTT
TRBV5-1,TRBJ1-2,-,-,CASSLGWAKGYGYTF,TGCGCCAGCAGCTTGGGGTGGGCCAAGGGGTATGGCTACACCTTC
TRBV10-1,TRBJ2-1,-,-,CASSEGAGPGRYNEQFF,TGCGCCAGCAGTGAGGGGGCTGGTCCCGGTCGCTACAATGAGCAGTTCTTC
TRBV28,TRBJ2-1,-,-,CASSSPETYNEQFF,TGTGCCAGCAGTTCGCCGGAAACCTACAATGAGCAGTTCTTC
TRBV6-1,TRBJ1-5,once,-,CASRSITGNQPQHF,TGTGCCAGCAGAAGCATAACAGGGAATCAGCCCCAGCATTTT
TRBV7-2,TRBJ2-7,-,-,CASSPSLVAGEQYF,TGTGCCAGCAGCCCAAGTTTGGTCGCGGGGGAGCAGTACTTC
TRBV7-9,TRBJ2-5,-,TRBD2,CASSFTPSGGARETQYF,TGTGCCAGCAGCTTTACCCCTAGCGGGGGGGCCAGAGAGACCCAGTACTTC
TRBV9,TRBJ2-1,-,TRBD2,CASSVEGTSDDEQFF,TGTGCCAGCAGCGTAGAAGGGACTAGCGACGATGAGCAGTTCTTC
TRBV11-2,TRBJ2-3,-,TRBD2,CASSLDHRVAGGTDTQYF,TGTGCCAGCAGCTTAGATCATCGGGTAGCGGGGGGCACAGATACGCAGTATTTT
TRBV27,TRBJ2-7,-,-,CASSLGDGSYEQYF,TGTGCCAGCAGTTTAGGGGACGGGTCCTACGAGCAGTACTTC
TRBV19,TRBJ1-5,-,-,CASSHLGPQHF,TGTGCCAGTAGTCACTTGGGGCCCCAGCATTTT
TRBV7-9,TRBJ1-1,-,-,CASSLAPNTNTEAFF,TGTGCCAGCAGCTTAGCGCCTAATACCAACACTGAAGCTTTCTTT
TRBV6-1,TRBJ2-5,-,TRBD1,CASSFDRGFQETQYF,TGTGCCAGCAGTTTTGACAGGGGGTTCCAAGAGACCCAGTACTTC
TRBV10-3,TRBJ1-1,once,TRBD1,CAIRQGVNTEAFF,TGTGCCATCAGACAGGGGGTGAACACTGAAGCTTTCTTT
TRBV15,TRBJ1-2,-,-,CATSRELKTATNYGYTF,TGTGCCACCAGCAGAGAATTGAAAACAGCAACCAACTATGGCTACACCTTC
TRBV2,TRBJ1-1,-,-,CASSVYMNTEAFF,TGTGCCAGCAGTGTTTATATGAACACTGAAGCTTTCTTT
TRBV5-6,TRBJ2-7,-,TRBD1,CASSSGQGVTSTDF,TGTGCCAGCAGCTCCGGACAGGGGGTTACGAGCACCGACTTC
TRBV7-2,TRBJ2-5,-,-,CASSYPGQTLETQYF,TGTGCCAGCAGCTACCCGGGACAAACTTTGGAGACCCAGTACTTC
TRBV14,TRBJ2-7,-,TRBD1,CASSLGTGGGYEQYF,TGTGCCAGCAGCCTCGGGACAGGGGGAGGCTACGAGCAGTACTTC
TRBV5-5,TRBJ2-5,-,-,CASSRNRDNQETQYF,TGTGCCAGCAGCCGGAACAGGGATAATCAAGAGACCCAGTACTTC
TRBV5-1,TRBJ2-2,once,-,CASRSDTNTGELFF,TGCGCCAGCAGGTCCGATACGAACACCGGGGAGCTGTTTTTT
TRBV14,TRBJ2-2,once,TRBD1,CASSRLQGATGELFF,TGTGCCAGCAGCCGACTACAGGGGGCGACCGGGGAGCTGTTTTTT
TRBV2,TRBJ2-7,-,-,CASYRDQSYEQYF,TGTGCCAGCTACCGGGACCAATCCTACGAGCAGTACTTC
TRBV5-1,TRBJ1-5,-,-,CASSLGPGLNQPQHF,TGCGCCAGCAGCTTGGGCCCGGGACTCAATCAGCCCCAGCATTTT
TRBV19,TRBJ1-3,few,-,CASSAGRSSGNTIYF,TGTGCCAGTAGCGCCGGACGGAGCTCTGGAAACACCATATATTTT
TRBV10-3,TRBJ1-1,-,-,CAIGPRVATEAFF,TGTGCCATCGGGCCGCGGGTGGCCACTGAAGCTTTCTTT
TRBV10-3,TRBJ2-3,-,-,CASKTGTDTQYF,TGTGCCAGCAAAACAGGCACAGATACGCAGTATTTT
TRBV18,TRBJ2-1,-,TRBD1,CASSQDRATNEQFF,TGTGCCAGCTCTCAGGACAGGGCAACCAATGAGCAGTTCTTC
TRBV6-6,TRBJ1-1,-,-,CASSPAEPGNTEAFF,TGTGCCAGCAGTCCCGCGGAACCAGGGAACACTGAAGCTTTCTTT
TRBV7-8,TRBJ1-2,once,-,CASSPPSTDVYGYTF,TGTGCCAGCAGCCCCCCGTCGACGGACGTATATGGCTACACCTTC
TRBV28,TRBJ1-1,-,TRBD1,CASSFSSLGGQTLSGTEAFF,TGTGCCAGCAGTTTCTCAAGCTTAGGGGGACAGACTCTCTCGGGCACTGAAGCTTTCTTT
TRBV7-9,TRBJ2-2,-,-,CASSTPGELFF,TGTGCCAGCAGCACCCCCGGGGAGCTGTTTTTT
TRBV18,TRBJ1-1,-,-,CASSPMNRADMNTEAFF,TGTGCCAGCTCACCAATGAATCGTGCAGATATGAACACTGAAGCTTTCTTT
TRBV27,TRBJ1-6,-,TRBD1,CASSLFGTALSPNSPLHF,TGTGCCAGCAGTTTATTCGGGACAGCCCTTTCTCCCAATTCACCCCTCCACTTT
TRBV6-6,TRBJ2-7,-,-,CASSFTGSEQYF,TGTGCCAGCAGTTTCACAGGGTCCGAGCAGTACTTC
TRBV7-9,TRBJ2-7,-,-,CASSRLSYSYEQYF,TGTGCCAGCAGCCGACTCTCGTATAGCTACGAGCAGTACTTC
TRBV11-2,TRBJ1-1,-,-,CASSLVYGANTEAFF,TGTGCCAGCAGCTTAGTCTACGGGGCGAACACTGAAGCTTTCTTT
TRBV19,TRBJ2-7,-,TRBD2,CASSTGLAGRPYF,TGTGCCAGTAGTACAGGACTAGCGGGACGTCCGTACTTC
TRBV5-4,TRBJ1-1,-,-,CASSLITGNEAFF,TGTGCCAGCAGCTTGATCACAGGGAATGAAGCTTTCTTT
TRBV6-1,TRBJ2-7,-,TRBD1,CASRGQTYEQYF,TGTGCCAGCAGGGGACAGACCTACGAGCAGTACTTC
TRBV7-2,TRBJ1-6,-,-,CASSLADVSPLHF,TGTGCCAGCAGCTTAGCCGATGTTTCACCCCTCCACTTT
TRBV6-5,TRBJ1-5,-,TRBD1,CASRPDRDQPQHF,TGTGCCAGCAGACCCGACAGGGATCAGCCCCAGCATTTT
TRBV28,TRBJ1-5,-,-,CASSYQGLSNQPQHF,TGTGCCAGCAGTTACCAAGGGCTTAGCAATCAGCCCCAGCATTTT
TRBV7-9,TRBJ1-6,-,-,CASSPRTANSPLHF,TGTGCCAGCAGCCCCCGGACGGCCAATTCACCCCTCCACTTT
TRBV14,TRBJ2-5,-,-,CASSPLGQETQYF,TGTGCCAGCAGCCCCTTGGGCCAAGAGACCCAGTACTTC
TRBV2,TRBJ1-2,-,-,CAAAYEVGYGYTF,TGTGCAGCAGCCTACGAGGTGGGCTATGGCTACACCTTC